The sequence of this T cell receptor beta chain was determined in a study of T cell responses to AZD1222 COVID-19 vaccine. Broader study findings: Repertoire sampling was restricted to post-peak T cell response timepoints.

Assay: immunoSEQ multiplex PCR; the TCRdb copy retains only in-frame clones and omits some. The repertoire holds fewer than 150,000 clones, with just under 90% as singletons. Comment on this clone: Antigen unknown.

Sequencing was performed on peripheral blood, taken on day 0 of AZD1222 vaccination. The source of this sequence is an adult in good health.

The DNA for the CDR3 is TGTGCCACCAGCAGAGGAGGGACAACTAATGAAAAACTGTTTTTT. This gives the protein CATSRGGTTNEKLFF. The rearrangement links TRBV15 to TRBJ1-4, with unresolved D. CDR1 and CDR2 (germline): LNHNV, YYDKDF (reference sequence). Trimming removed 1 base at V and 0 bases at J, with 6 bases between. The CDR3 totals 15 residues.